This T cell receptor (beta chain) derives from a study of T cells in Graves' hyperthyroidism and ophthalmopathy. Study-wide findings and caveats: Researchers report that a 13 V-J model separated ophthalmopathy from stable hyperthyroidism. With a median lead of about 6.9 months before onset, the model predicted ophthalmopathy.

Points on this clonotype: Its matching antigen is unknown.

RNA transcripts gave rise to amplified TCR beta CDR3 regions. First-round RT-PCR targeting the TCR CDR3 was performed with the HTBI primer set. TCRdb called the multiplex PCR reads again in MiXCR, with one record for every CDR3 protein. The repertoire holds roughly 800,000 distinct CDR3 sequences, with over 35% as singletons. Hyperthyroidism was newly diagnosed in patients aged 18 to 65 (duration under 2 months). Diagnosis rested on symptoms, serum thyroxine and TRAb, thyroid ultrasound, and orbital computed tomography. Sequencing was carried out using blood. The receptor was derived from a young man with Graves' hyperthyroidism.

CDR3 protein: CASSQDYVPYEQYF. The CDR3 DNA reads TGTGCCAGCAGCCAGGATTACGTTCCCTACGAGCAGTACTTC. The rearrangement joins TRBV7-9 to TRBJ2-7; D remains unclear. Germline CDR1 SEHNR, CDR2 FQNEAQ (reference sequence). V dropped 5 bases and J dropped 2 bases, with 13 bases sitting between them. This CDR3 region has 14 residues.